This is a list of T cell receptor beta chains from one sample in a study of metastatic and nonmetastatic thyroid tumors. TCRdb reanalyzed the PCR reads with MiXCR. This table has roughly 55,000 clones, roughly 15% appearing once. Material for sequencing was blood. These TCRs come from a male donor with papillary thyroid cancer or a benign thyroid nodule (not recorded which). Some clones in this sample may be carry-over from other donors' samples. Both conserved end residues are part of each CDR3. D genes are given only for firm matches. The listing skips clone size in some rows; elsewhere it reads once, few, many or a size class.

v_call	j_call	d_call	clone_size	cdr3_nt	cdr3_aa
TRBV5-1	TRBJ2-1	TRBD2	-	TGCGCCAGCAGCTCGGGACTAGCGGGAGGAGGACGCTACAATGAGCAGTTCTTC	CASSSGLAGGGRYNEQFF
TRBV12-3/TRBV12-4	TRBJ2-5	-	many	TGTGCCAGCAGTTTAAACGTAGGGGAGACCCAGTACTTC	CASSLNVGETQYF
TRBV28	TRBJ2-7	-	-	-	CASILGGSYEQYF
TRBV18	TRBJ1-1	-	many	TGTGCCAGCTCACCAAGGCGCACTGAAGCTTTCTTT	CASSPRRTEAFF
TRBV9	TRBJ2-3	TRBD2	-	TGTGCCAGCAGCGTAGCTCCTACTAGCGGGGGAACTAGCACAGATACGCAGTATTTT	CASSVAPTSGGTSTDTQYF
TRBV7-9	TRBJ2-5	-	many	TGTGCCAGCAGCTTAGCGCAAGCGGAACAAGAGACCCAGTACTTC	CASSLAQAEQETQYF
TRBV2	TRBJ2-7	-	-	TGTGCCAGCAGTGAAGATCTGGGAACCTACGAGCAGTACTTC	CASSEDLGTYEQYF
TRBV2	TRBJ1-3	-	-	TGTGCCAGCAGTGTCGGCCTTCGCTACTCTGGAAACACCATATATTTT	CASSVGLRYSGNTIYF
TRBV20-1	TRBJ1-5	-	-	TGCAGTGCTAGCCCCGGTAATAGCAATCGGCCCAAGCATTTT	CSASPGNSNRPKHF
TRBV4-1	TRBJ2-6	TRBD2	many	TGCGCCAGCAGCCAAGAGAGAGGGAGGGGCTCTGGGGCCAACGTCCTGACTTTC	CASSQERGRGSGANVLTF
TRBV5-6	TRBJ1-2	TRBD1	-	TGTGCCAGCAGCTTGAGGACAGGGCGCGGCTACATCTTC	CASSLRTGRGYIF
TRBV5-1	TRBJ2-1	-	many	TGCGCCAGCAGCTGGGACATTACCTATGAGCAGTTCTTC	CASSWDITYEQFF
TRBV19	TRBJ2-2	-	many	TGTGCCAGTAGTATAGATTTTTTGGCGTACACCGGGGAGCTGTTTTTT	CASSIDFLAYTGELFF
TRBV5-5	TRBJ1-3	-	many	TGTGCCAGCAGCTCAGATCTAGTAAACACCATATATTTT	CASSSDLVNTIYF
TRBV28	TRBJ1-1	TRBD1	few	TGTGCCAGCAGTCTCGGACAGGGAATTTTCGGGAACACTGAAGATTTATTT	CASSLGQGIFGNTEDLF
TRBV18	TRBJ1-5	-	many	TGTGCCAGCTCACCAACCCAGGGACGAAATCAGCCCCAGCATTTT	CASSPTQGRNQPQHF
TRBV6-1	TRBJ1-3	-	-	TGTGCCAGCAGTGGGAGCCAGCGGCCTGTAAACACCATATATTTT	CASSGSQRPVNTIYF
TRBV9	TRBJ1-6	-	many	TGTGCCAGCAGCGGGGGGAGCTCCTATAATTCACCCCTCCACTTT	CASSGGSSYNSPLHF
TRBV28	TRBJ2-3	TRBD2	many	TGTGCCAGTCGACCCACTAGCGGGAGGACAGATACGCAGTATTTT	CASRPTSGRTDTQYF
TRBV24-1	TRBJ2-2	TRBD2	many	TGTGCCACCAGCGAGGCTAGCGGTTACACCGGGGAGCTGTTTTTT	CATSEASGYTGELFF
TRBV3-1	TRBJ2-7	TRBD2	-	TGTGCCAGCAGCCGACTAGCGGGAGACTACGAGCAGTACTTC	CASSRLAGDYEQYF
TRBV7-2	TRBJ2-1	-	few	TGTGCCAGCAGCTTTACCGCTGATCAGTTCTTC	CASSFTADQFF
TRBV6-2/TRBV6-3	TRBJ1-1	-	-	TGTGCCAGCATTCCCGAAGGGTTTACCATGAACACTGAAGCTTTCTTT	CASIPEGFTMNTEAFF
TRBV19	TRBJ1-2	-	many	TGTGCCAGTAGTATCGGTCGCTATGGCTACACCTTC	CASSIGRYGYTF
TRBV6-1	TRBJ2-1	-	many	TGTGCCAGCAGTTTTAGCTCCTACAATGAGCAGTTCTTC	CASSFSSYNEQFF
TRBV15	TRBJ1-6	-	many	TGTGCCACCAGCAGAGACAGGGGAAAGGATAATTCACCCCTCCACTTT	CATSRDRGKDNSPLHF
TRBV7-9	TRBJ2-3	-	many	TGTGCGATGGGTTACGATACGCAGTATTTT	CAMGYDTQYF
TRBV7-8	TRBJ2-2	-	many	TGTGCCTATACAGTGGGGGGGAACACCGGGGAGCTGTTTTTT	CAYTVGGNTGELFF
TRBV18	TRBJ1-1	-	many	TGTGCCAGCTCACCACCCGGAGGGAGTGAAGCTTTCTTT	CASSPPGGSEAFF
TRBV12-3/TRBV12-4	TRBJ1-5	-	many	TGTGCCAGCAGTTTAAGTTATAGCAATCAGCCCCAGCATTTT	CASSLSYSNQPQHF